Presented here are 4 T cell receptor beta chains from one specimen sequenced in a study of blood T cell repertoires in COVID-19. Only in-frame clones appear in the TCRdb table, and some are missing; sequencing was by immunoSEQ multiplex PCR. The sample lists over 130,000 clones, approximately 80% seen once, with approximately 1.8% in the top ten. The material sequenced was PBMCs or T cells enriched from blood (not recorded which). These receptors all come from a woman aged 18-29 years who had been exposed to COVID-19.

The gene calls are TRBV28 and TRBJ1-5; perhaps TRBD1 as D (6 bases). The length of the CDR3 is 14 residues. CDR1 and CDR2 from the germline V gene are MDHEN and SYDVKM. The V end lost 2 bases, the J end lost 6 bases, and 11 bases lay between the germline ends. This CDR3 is CASSLSSTGQPQHF. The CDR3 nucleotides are TGTGCCAGCAGTTTAAGTTCGACAGGTCAGCCCCAGCATTTT. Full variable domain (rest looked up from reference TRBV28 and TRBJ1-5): DVKVTQSSRYLVKRTGEKVFLECVQDMDHENMFWYRQDPGLGLRLIYFSYDVKMKEKGDIPEGYSVSREKKERFSLILESASTNQTSMYLCASSLSSTGQPQHFGDGTRLSIL.

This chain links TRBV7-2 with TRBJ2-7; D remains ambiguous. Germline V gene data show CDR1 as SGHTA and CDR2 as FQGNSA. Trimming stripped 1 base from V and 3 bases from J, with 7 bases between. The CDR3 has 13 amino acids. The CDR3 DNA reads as TGTGCCAGCAGCTTAGGACCAGGCTACGAGCAGTACTTC. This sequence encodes CASSLGPGYEQYF. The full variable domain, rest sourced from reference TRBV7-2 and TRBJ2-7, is GAGVSQSPSNKVTEKGKDVELRCDPISGHTALYWYRQSLGQGLEFLIYFQGNSAPDKSGLPSDRFSAERTGGSVSTLTIQRTQQEDSAVYLCASSLGPGYEQYFGPGTRLTVT.

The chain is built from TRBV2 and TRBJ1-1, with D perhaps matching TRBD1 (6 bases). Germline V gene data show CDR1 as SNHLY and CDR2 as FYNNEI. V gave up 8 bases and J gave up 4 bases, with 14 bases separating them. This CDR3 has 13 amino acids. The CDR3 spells CASLGQHSTEAFF. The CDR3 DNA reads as TGTGCCAGCCTAGGACAGCATAGCACTGAAGCTTTCTTT. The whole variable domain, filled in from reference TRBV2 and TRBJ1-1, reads EPEVTQTPSHQVTQMGQEVILRCVPISNHLYFYWYRQILGQKVEFLVSFYNNEISEKSEIFDDQFSVERPDGSNFTLKIRSTKLEDSAMYFCASLGQHSTEAFFGQGTRLTVV.

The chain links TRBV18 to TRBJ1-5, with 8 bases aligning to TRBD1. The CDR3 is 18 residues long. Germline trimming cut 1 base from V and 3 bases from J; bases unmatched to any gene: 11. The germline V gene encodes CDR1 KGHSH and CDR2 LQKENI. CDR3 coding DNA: TGTGCCAGCTCACCACACCCGCCGGACAGGGATAACAATCAGCCCCAGCATTTT. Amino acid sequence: CASSPHPPDRDNNQPQHF.